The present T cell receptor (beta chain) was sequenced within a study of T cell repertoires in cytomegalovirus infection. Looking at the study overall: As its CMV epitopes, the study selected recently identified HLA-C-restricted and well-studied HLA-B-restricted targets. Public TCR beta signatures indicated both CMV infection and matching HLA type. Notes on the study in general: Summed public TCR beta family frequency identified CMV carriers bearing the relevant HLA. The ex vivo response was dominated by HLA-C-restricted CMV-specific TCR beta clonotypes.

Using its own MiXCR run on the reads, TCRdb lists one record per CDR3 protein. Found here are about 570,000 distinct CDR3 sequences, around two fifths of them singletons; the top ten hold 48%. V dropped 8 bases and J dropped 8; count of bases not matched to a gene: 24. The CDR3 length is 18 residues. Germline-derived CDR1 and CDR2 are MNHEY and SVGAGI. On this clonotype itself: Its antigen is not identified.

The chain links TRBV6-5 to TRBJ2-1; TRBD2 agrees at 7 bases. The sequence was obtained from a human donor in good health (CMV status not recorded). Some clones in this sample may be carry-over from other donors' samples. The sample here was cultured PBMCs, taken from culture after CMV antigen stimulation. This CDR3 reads CASSRGGGSGGQNHEQFF. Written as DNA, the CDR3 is TGTGCCAGCTCCCGGGGTGGGGGTTCGGGAGGTCAAAACCATGAGCAGTTCTTC.